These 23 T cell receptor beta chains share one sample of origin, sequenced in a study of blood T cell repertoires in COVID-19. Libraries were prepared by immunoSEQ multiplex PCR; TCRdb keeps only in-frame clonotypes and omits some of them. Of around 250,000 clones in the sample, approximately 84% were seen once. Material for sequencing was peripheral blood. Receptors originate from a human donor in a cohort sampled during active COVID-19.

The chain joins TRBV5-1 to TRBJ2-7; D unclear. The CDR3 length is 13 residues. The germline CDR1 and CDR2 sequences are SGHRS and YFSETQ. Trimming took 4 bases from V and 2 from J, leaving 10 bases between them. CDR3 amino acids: CASSQRLAYEQYF. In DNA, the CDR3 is TGCGCCAGCAGCCAGCGATTGGCCTACGAGCAGTACTTC.

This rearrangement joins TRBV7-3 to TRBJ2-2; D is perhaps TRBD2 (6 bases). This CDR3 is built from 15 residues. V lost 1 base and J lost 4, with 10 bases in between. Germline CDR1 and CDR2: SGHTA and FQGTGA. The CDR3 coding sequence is TGTGCCAGCAGCTTAAAGACAGCGGGCACCGGGGAGCTGTTTTTT. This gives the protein CASSLKTAGTGELFF.

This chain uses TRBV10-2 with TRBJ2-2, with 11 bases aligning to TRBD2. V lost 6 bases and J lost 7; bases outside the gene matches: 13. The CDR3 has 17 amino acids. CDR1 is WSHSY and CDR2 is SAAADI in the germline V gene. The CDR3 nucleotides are TGCGCCAGCAGCGTACTAGCGGGGGCGGTGGCCCTCGGGGAGCTGTTTTTT. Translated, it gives CASSVLAGAVALGELFF.

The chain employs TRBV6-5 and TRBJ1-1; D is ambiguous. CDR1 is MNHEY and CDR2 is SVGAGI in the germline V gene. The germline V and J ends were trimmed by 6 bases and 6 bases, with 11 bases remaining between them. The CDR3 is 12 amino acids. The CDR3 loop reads CASRGGFAEAFF. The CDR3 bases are TGTGCCAGCAGGGGCGGGTTCGCTGAAGCTTTCTTT.

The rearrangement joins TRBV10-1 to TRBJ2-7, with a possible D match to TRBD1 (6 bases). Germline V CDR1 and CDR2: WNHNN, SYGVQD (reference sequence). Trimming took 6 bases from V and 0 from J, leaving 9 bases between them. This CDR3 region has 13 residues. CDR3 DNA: TGCGCCAGCAGCACAGGGAGCTCCTACGAGCAGTACTTC. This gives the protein CASSTGSSYEQYF.

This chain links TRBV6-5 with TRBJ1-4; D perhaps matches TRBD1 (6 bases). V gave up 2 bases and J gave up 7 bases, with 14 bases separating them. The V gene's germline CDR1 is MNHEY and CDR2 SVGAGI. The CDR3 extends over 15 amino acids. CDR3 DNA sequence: TGTGCCAGCAGTTACGGGGGGGCACAGGGTGAAAAACTGTTTTTT. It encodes CASSYGGAQGEKLFF.

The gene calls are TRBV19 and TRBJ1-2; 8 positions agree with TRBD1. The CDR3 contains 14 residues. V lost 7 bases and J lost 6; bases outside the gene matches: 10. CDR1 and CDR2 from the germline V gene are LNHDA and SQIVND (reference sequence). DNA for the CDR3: TGTGCCAGTACCTCAAGAGGACAGGGTGATGGCTACACCTTC. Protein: CASTSRGQGDGYTF. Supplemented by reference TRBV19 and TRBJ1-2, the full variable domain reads DGGITQSPKYLFRKEGQNVTLSCEQNLNHDAMYWYRQDPGQGLRLIYYSQIVNDFQKGDIAEGYSVSREKKESFPLTVTSAQKNPTAFYLCASTSRGQGDGYTFGSGTRLTVV.

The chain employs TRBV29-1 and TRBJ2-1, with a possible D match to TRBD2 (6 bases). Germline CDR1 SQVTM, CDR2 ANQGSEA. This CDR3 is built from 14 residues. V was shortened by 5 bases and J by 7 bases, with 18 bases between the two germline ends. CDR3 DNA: TGCAGCGTTACAGCGGGTCGTACGAGTAATGAGCAGTTCTTC. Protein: CSVTAGRTSNEQFF.

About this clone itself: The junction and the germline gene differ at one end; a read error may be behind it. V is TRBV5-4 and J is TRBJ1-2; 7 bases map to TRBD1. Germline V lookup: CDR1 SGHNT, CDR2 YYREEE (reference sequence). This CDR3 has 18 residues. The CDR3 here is CASSLGPSTQGMGYGYTF. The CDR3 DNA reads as TGTGCCAGCAGTTTGGGTCCCTCTACACAGGGGATGGGCTATGGCTACACCTTC.

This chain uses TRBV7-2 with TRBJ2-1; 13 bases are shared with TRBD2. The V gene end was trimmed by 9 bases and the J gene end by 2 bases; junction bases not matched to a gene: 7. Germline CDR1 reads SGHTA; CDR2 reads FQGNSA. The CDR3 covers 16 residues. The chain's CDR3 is CARASGLAGAYNEQFF. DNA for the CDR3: TGTGCCAGAGCCTCCGGACTAGCGGGAGCCTACAATGAGCAGTTCTTC.

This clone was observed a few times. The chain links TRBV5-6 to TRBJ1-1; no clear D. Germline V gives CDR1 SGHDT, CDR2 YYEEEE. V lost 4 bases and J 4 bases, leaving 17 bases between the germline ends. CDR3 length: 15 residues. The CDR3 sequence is CASSTEGWWGTEAFF. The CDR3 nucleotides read TGTGCCAGCAGCACGGAGGGATGGTGGGGCACTGAAGCTTTCTTT.

The CDR3 DNA is TGCAGCGCCCTAGCTCCGGATCAGCCCCAGCATTTT. Translating it yields CSALAPDQPQHF. The chain has TRBV29-1 and TRBJ1-5, with no clear D. The V end lost 7 bases, the J end lost 5 bases, and 12 bases lay between the germline ends. The CDR3 has 12 residues. Per the germline V gene, CDR1 is SQVTM and CDR2 is ANQGSEA.

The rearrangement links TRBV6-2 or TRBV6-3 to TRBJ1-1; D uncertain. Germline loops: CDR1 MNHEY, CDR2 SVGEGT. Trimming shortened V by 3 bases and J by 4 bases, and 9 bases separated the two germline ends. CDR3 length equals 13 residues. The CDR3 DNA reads TGTGCCAGCAGTTATCTGACTGCCACTGAAGCTTTCTTT. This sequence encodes CASSYLTATEAFF.

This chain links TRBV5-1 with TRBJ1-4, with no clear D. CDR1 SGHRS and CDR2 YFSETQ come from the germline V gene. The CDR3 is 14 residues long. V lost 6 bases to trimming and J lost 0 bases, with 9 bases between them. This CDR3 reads CASTRESTNEKLFF. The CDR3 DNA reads TGCGCCAGCACCCGGGAGTCAACTAATGAAAAACTGTTTTTT.

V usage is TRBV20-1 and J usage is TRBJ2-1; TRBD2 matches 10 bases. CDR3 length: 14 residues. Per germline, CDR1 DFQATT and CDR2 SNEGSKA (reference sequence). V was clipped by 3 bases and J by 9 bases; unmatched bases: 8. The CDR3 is CSASGLAGVGEQFF. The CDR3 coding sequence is TGCAGTGCTAGTGGTCTAGCGGGGGTCGGTGAGCAGTTCTTC.

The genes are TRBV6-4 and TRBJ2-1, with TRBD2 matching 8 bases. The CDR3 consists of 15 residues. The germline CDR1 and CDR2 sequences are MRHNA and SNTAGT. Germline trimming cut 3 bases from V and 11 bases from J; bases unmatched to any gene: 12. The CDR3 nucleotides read TGTGCCAGCAGTGAACCCGGGGGGGGGACAAGGAAGCAGTTCTTC. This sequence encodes CASSEPGGGTRKQFF.

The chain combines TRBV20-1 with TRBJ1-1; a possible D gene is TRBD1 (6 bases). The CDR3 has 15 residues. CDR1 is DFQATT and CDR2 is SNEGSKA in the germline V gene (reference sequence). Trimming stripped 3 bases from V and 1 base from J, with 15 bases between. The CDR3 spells CSASPGGAWNTEAFF. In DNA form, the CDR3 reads TGCAGTGCTAGTCCGGGGGGCGCATGGAACACTGAAGCTTTCTTT.

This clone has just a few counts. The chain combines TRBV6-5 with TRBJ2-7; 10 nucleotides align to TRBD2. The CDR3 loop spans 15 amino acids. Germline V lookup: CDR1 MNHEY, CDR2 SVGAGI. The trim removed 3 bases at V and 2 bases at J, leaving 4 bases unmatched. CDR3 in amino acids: CASSYGAGGPYEQYF. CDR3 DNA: TGTGCCAGCAGTTATGGAGCGGGAGGGCCCTACGAGCAGTACTTC.

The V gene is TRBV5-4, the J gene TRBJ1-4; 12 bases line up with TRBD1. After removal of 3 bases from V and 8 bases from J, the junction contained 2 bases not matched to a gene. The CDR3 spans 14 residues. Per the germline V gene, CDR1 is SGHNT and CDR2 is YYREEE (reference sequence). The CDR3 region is CASSSGQGAEKLFF. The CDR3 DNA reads TGTGCCAGCAGCTCGGGACAGGGGGCAGAAAAACTGTTTTTT.

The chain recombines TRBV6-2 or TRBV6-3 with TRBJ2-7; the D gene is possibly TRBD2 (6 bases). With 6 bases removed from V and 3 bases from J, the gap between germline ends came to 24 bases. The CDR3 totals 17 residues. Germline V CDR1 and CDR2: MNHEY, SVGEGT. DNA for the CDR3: TGTGCCAGCAGCCCTTACCCCTCGACTAGTCGGATCTACGAGCAGTACTTC. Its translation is CASSPYPSTSRIYEQYF.

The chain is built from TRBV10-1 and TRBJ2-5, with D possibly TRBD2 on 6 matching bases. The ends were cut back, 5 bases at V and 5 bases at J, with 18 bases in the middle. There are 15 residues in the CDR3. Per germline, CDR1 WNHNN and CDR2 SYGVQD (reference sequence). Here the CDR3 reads CASSPRAGLGETQYF. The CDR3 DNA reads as TGCGCCAGCAGTCCCCGCGCGGGGCTTGGGGAGACCCAGTACTTC.

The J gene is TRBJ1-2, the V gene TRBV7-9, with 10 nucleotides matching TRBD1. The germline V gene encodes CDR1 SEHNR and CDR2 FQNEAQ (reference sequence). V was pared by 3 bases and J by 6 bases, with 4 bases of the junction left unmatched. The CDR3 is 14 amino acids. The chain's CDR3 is CASSFRTGGDGYTF. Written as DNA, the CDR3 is TGTGCCAGCAGCTTCAGGACAGGGGGAGATGGCTACACCTTC.

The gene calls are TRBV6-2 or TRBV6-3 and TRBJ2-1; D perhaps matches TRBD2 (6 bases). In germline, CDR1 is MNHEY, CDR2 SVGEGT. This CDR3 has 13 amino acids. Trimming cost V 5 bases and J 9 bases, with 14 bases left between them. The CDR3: CASSRLEGGEQFF. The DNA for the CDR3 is TGTGCCAGCAGTCGACTAGAAGGTGGTGAGCAGTTCTTC.